Only one count was recorded for the clone carrying this T cell receptor beta chain. The germline V gene has CDR1 SGHTA and CDR2 FQGTGA. V was pared by 2 bases and J by 9 bases, with 8 bases between. The CDR3 is 12 residues long. The data originate from a study of blood T cell repertoires in COVID-19. Turning to the study itself: COVID-19 samples, acute and convalescent, were from the United States, Italy and Spain.

Only in-frame clones appear in the TCRdb table, and some are missing; sequencing was by immunoSEQ multiplex PCR. The sample includes over 50,000 clones, roughly nine tenths of them seen just once. The origin of this receptor is a woman in her sixties or seventies with active or convalescent COVID-19. J is TRBJ2-1 and V is TRBV7-3; D might be TRBD2 (6 bases). The specimen was peripheral blood. Here the CDR3 reads CASSLLGGEQFF. As DNA, the CDR3 is TGTGCCAGCAGCTTACTGGGGGGTGAGCAGTTCTTC.